This record looks at one TCR beta chain sequence and its context. The data were obtained in a study of blood T cell repertoires in COVID-19. In the study overall: PBMCs, B-cell-depleted T cells, or T cells were the source of the cDNA or gDNA that made up the material.

Trimming at V came to 1 base and at J to 6 bases, leaving 2 bases not matched to a gene. CDR3 length: 14 residues. Germline V lookup: CDR1 SGHRS, CDR2 YFSETQ. Seattle-derived patients entered the study during active infection and were followed longitudinally. As processed by the authors: Reference gene primer amplification in the assay estimated nucleated cell counts. TCRdb's table, derived via immunoSEQ multiplex PCR, lists solely in-frame clones and lacks some. V, J and clone size reflect that table, while D and trimming were determined from the DNA. The repertoire has roughly 570,000 clones, about 89% of them found once; the top ten carry less than 9.5%.

This clonotype was obtained from a woman in her forties or fifties with COVID-19, enrolled during active disease. The sample consisted of peripheral blood. The chain employs TRBV5-1 and TRBJ2-2; TRBD1 aligns across 8 bases. The CDR3: CASSLRQGSGELFF. The CDR3 DNA sequence: TGCGCCAGCAGCTTGCGACAGGGGTCCGGGGAGCTGTTTTTT. The full variable domain, rest sourced from reference TRBV5-1 and TRBJ2-2, is KAGVTQTPRYLIKTRGQQVTLSCSPISGHRSVSWYQQTPGQGLQFLFEYFSETQRNKGNFPGRFSGRQFSNSRSEMNVSTLELGDSALYLCASSLRQGSGELFFGEGSRLTVL.